Included here is one TCR beta chain sequence, with context. Repertoires were generated with immunoSEQ multiplex PCR, while TCRdb's copy carries only in-frame clones and drops some. The data hold about 58,000 clones, with about 86% observed a single time. The sample is drawn from a study of OX40 agonist ivuxolimab in advanced cancers. The CDR3 spans 15 residues. The V segment lost 1 base and the J segment 2 bases; nucleotides outside the gene matches: 3. Per germline, CDR1 SGHDN and CDR2 FVKESK. The V call is TRBV14, the J call TRBJ2-3, with 7 bases identical to TRBD2. The sequence derives from an adult with an advanced solid tumor such as melanoma, head and neck, liver or kidney cancer. The starting material was CD4+ or CD8+ T cells sorted from blood, obtained in a trial of the OX40 agonist ivuxolimab. The CDR3 bases are TGTGCCAGCAGCCAAGGGCTAGCGGCCACAGATACGCAGTATTTT. Amino acids: CASSQGLAATDTQYF. The full variable domain, in which reference TRBV14 and TRBJ2-3 provide the parts outside the CDR3, is EAGVTQFPSHSVIEKGQTVTLRCDPISGHDNLYWYRRVMGKEIKFLLHFVKESKQDESGMPNNRFLAERTGGTYSTLKVQPAELEDSGVYFCASSQGLAATDTQYFGPGTRLTVL.